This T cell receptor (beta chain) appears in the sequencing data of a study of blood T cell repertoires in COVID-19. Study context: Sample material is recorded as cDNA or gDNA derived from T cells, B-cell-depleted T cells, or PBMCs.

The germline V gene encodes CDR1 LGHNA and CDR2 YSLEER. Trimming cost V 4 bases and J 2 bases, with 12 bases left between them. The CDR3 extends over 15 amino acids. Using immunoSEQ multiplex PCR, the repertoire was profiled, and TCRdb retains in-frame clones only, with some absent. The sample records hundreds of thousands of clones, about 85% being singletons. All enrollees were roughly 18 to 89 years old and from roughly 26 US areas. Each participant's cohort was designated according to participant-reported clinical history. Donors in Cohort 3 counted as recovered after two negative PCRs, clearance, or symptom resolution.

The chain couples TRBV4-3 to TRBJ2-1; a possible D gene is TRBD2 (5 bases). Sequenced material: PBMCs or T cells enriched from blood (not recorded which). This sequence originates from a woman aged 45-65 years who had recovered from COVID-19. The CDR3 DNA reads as TGCGCCAGCAGCCCGACACTAGTGACCTACAATGAGCAGTTCTTC. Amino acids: CASSPTLVTYNEQFF.